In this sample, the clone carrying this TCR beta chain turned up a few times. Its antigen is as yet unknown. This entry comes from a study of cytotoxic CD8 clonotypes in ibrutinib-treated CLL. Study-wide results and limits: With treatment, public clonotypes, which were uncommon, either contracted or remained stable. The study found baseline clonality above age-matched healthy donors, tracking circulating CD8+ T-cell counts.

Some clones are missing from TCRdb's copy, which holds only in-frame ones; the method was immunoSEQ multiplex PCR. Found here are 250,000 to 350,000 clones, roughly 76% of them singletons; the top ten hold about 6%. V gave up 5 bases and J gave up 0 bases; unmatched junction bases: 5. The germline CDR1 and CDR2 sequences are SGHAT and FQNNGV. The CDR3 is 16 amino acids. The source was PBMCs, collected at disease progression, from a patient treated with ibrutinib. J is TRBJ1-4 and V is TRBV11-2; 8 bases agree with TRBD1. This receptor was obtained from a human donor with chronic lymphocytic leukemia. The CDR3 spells CASSQTGVTTNEKLFF. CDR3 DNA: TGTGCCAGCAGCCAGACAGGGGTAACAACTAATGAAAAACTGTTTTTT.